This entry features one TCR beta chain sequence. This record belongs to a study of CD8 T cells in Susac syndrome. This CDR3 region has 16 residues. Germline CDR1 is SGHDT and CDR2 is YYEEEE. V gave up 6 bases and J gave up 0 bases, with 19 bases separating them. Random hexamers were used to reverse transcribe an amount of roughly 0.45 to 1 ug RNA. With immunoSEQ multiplex PCR, TCR beta CDR3 was amplified across 54 Vbeta and 13 Jbeta. One entry per CDR3 protein, called by TCRdb with MiXCR from the immunoSEQ multiplex PCR reads. The sample lists 75,000 to 100,000 distinct CDR3 sequences; approximately 95% were seen once. Both CD4+ and CD8+ T cells were negatively isolated, and TEMRA cells underwent FACS enrichment.

The source is a human donor with Susac syndrome. Sequenced input: CD8+ T cells from PBMCs. J is TRBJ2-7 and V is TRBV5-6; no clear D gene. Here the CDR3 reads CASTSGGRTSSYEQYF. The CDR3 nucleotides are TGTGCCAGCACCTCAGGCGGCCGCACGAGCTCCTACGAGCAGTACTTC.